The clone carrying this T cell receptor beta chain was counted ten times or more. As yet, its antigen is unknown. These data come from a study of Graves' ophthalmopathy and Graves' hyperthyroidism. Findings and limits, study-wide: Progression of ophthalmopathy was predicted by the model with around 68% sensitivity and roughly 73% specificity. Most thyroid clonotypes expanded beyond 0.001 frequency were also found in blood.

RNA transcripts were the source from which TCR beta CDR3 regions were amplified. In the first round, RT-PCR was carried out with HTBI primers, and a multiplex PCR formed the second round. From the multiplex PCR reads, TCRdb called clonotypes with MiXCR, one entry per CDR3 protein. The sample has about half a million distinct CDR3 sequences; approximately 15% are singletons. The V gene lost 2 bases and the J gene lost 2 bases, with 14 bases spanning the gap. This CDR3 has 16 residues. Germline assignment: CDR1 KGHDR and CDR2 SFDVKD. Patients with other autoimmune diseases, uncontrolled infections, pregnancy or lactation were excluded. PBMCs originated in 8.5 to 10 ml of fresh peripheral blood.

This chain links TRBV24-1 with TRBJ2-5; D is perhaps TRBD1 (6 bases). The receptor comes from a woman between 25 and 40 years old with Graves' ophthalmopathy. The sequenced sample was blood. CDR3 in amino acids: CATSDWGPGKQETQYF. The CDR3 bases are TGTGCCACCAGTGATTGGGGGCCGGGGAAGCAAGAGACCCAGTACTTC.